Below are 11 T cell receptor beta chains sequenced from a single sample in a study of cytomegalovirus exposure and HLA in healthy donors. PCR was performed using 60 Vbeta and 13 Jbeta primers. Produced via immunoSEQ multiplex PCR; TCRdb's table is partial and in-frame only. The sample records some 200,000 clones, 55% to 75% being singletons. The sequenced sample consisted of PBMCs. These receptors were obtained from a man aged 35 to 55 in good health and CMV-seropositive.

This clone was detected once. The V call is TRBV4-2, the J call TRBJ1-2; 7 bases line up with TRBD1. Losses at the gene ends were 3 bases for V and 8 bases for J; bases not matched to a gene: 6. CDR3 length: 13 amino acids. In germline, CDR1 is LGHNA, CDR2 YNFKEQ. The CDR3 DNA sequence: TGTGCCAGCAGCCAGGAGGGGGCGCGGGGCTACACCTTC. Amino acids: CASSQEGARGYTF.

This clone came up a few times. The rearrangement uses TRBV10-3 and TRBJ2-3; 7 bases are a match to TRBD2. The CDR3 spans 14 residues. Unmatched junction bases numbered 1, after V lost 3 bases and J lost 1 base. Per the germline V gene, CDR1 is ENHRY and CDR2 is SYGVKD. The CDR3 sequence is CAISDAGGTDTQYF. The CDR3 DNA sequence: TGTGCCATCAGTGACGCGGGGGGCACAGATACGCAGTATTTT.

The V and J genes are TRBV5-1 and TRBJ2-5; 7 bases agree with TRBD2. V was pared by 1 base and J by 5 bases, with 5 bases of the junction left unmatched. This CDR3 is 14 amino acids long. Germline-derived CDR1 and CDR2 are SGHRS and YFSETQ. CDR3 DNA: TGCGCCAGCAGCTTGCAGCGGGGAAGGGAGACCCAGTACTTC. It specifies CASSLQRGRETQYF.

V is TRBV7-2 and J is TRBJ2-3, with D possibly being TRBD2 (6 bases). Germline loops: CDR1 SGHTA, CDR2 FQGNSA. Trimming removed 5 bases at V and 3 bases at J, with 15 bases between. CDR3 length: 15 residues. As DNA, the CDR3 is TGTGCCAGCAGCCCGGACGCGGGGAGGACAGATACGCAGTATTTT. This translates into CASSPDAGRTDTQYF.

Here the CDR3 reads CASSKRQCFYGYTF. Here the CDR3 DNA reads TGTGCCAGCAGCAAACGACAGTGTTTCTATGGCTACACCTTC. This sequence joins TRBV21-1 and TRBJ1-2; TRBD1 is taken as the D call from the table, unchecked against the DNA. TRBV21-1 is a pseudogene segment. CDR3 length equals 14 residues.

The chain links TRBV5-5 to TRBJ1-5; the D gene is possibly TRBD1 (5 bases). Germline CDR1 is SGHKS and CDR2 is YYEKEE (reference sequence). The CDR3 has 13 amino acids. Trimming took off 0 bases at V and 11 bases at J, with 12 bases between the two ends. CDR3 coding DNA: TGTGCCAGCAGCTTGGAACCGTCCAGGGCCCAGCATTTT. Protein: CASSLEPSRAQHF.

The CDR3 reads CASSYRDRQHYGYTF. CDR3 coding DNA: TGTGCCAGCAGCTACCGGGACAGGCAACACTATGGCTACACCTTC. The chain employs TRBV5-8 and TRBJ1-2, with 8 bases aligning to TRBD1. Looked up from germline, CDR1 is SGHTS and CDR2 is YDEGEE. This CDR3 contains 15 residues. With V trimmed by 3 bases and J by 3 bases, 7 bases remained unmatched. Full variable domain (outside the CDR3, taken from reference TRBV5-8 and TRBJ1-2): EAGVTQSPTHLIKTRGQQATLRCSPISGHTSVYWYQQALGLGLQFLLWYDEGEERNRGNFPPRFSGRQFPNYSSELNVNALELEDSALYLCASSYRDRQHYGYTFGSGTRLTVV.

The chain joins TRBV19 to TRBJ2-6; D gene ambiguous. Between the trimmed V and J ends, which lost 5 bases and 4 bases, there was a span of 6 bases. Germline CDR1 and CDR2: LNHDA and SQIVND (reference sequence). CDR3 length: 13 residues. The CDR3 DNA sequence: TGTGCCAGTAGTTCCGTCGGGGCCAACGTCCTGACTTTC. Its translation is CASSSVGANVLTF. Looking up the rest from reference TRBV19 and TRBJ2-6 gives the full variable domain: DGGITQSPKYLFRKEGQNVTLSCEQNLNHDAMYWYRQDPGQGLRLIYYSQIVNDFQKGDIAEGYSVSREKKESFPLTVTSAQKNPTAFYLCASSSVGANVLTFGAGSRLTVL.

The rearrangement joins TRBV6-5 to TRBJ1-4; D is ambiguous. CDR1 is MNHEY and CDR2 is SVGAGI in the germline V gene. This CDR3 has 15 amino acids. V lost 2 bases to trimming and J lost 4 bases, with 11 bases between them. The CDR3 loop reads CASSYEEANNEKLFF. CDR3 nucleotides: TGTGCCAGCAGTTACGAGGAGGCCAATAATGAAAAACTGTTTTTT.

The table lists this clone with a few counts. V is TRBV11-2 and J is TRBJ2-1, with 9 bases fitting TRBD1. The junction had 4 bases not matched to a gene; V was cut back by 4 bases and J by 3 bases. This CDR3 is 15 amino acids long. CDR1 SGHAT and CDR2 FQNNGV come from the germline V gene. The CDR3 loop reads CASSSSGQGYNEQFF. The CDR3 DNA follows: TGTGCCAGCAGCTCATCGGGACAGGGCTACAATGAGCAGTTCTTC.

The chain combines TRBV5-1 with TRBJ1-1; D may be TRBD1 (5 bases). The germline V gene has CDR1 SGHRS and CDR2 YFSETQ. The CDR3 runs 15 residues. Trimming took off 0 bases at V and 6 bases at J, with 15 bases between the two ends. The CDR3 nucleotides read TGCGCCAGCAGCTTGGCCGGGGGGGGGTTGGCTGAAGCTTTCTTT. The encoded protein is CASSLAGGGLAEAFF.